Listed below are T cell receptor beta chains from one sample, sequenced in a study of multiple sclerosis patients with progressive multifocal leukoencephalopathy. The method was immunoSEQ multiplex PCR; TCRdb's version includes in-frame clones alone and lacks a portion of them. The table has tens of thousands of clones, about 85% seen once. The specimen was PBMCs, collected from a patient treated with natalizumab. These TCRs come from a woman aged 25-40 years with progressive multifocal leukoencephalopathy. The conserved cysteine and the conserved F or W are not part of the CDR3 here. Part of the rows lack a size; the others show once, few, many or a class for expanded clones.

size,V,J,CDR3
.,TRBV6-6,TRBJ1-1,ASSYLAGGGGTEAF
.,TRBV19,TRBJ2-7,ASSMDGRSSYEQY
.,TRBV5-4,TRBJ1-2,ASSLEAGTGRYGYT
.,TRBV29-1,TRBJ1-1,SVEGPGGGTEAF
.,TRBV7-9,TRBJ2-2,ASSLVRDVNTGELF
.,TRBV7-6,TRBJ2-3,ASSRRTGGTDTQY
.,TRBV7-2,TRBJ1-1,ASSLVVNTEAF
few,TRBV5-6,TRBJ2-7,ASSLEDWGGHEQY
.,TRBV18,TRBJ2-7,ASSPRSSGRSYEQY
.,TRBV5-6,TRBJ2-3,ASSLNGEWHTQY
.,TRBV28,TRBJ1-4,ASSLRGPGNEKLF
.,TRBV21-1,TRBJ2-2,ASSPLPGELF
few,TRBV21-1,TRBJ2-2,ASSKLETGELF
.,TRBV10-1,TRBJ1-1,ASSESGGNTEAF
.,TRBV28,TRBJ2-7,ASSLSPAPSYEQY
.,TRBV19,TRBJ1-1,ASSILQGRGDSPAF
few,TRBV7-2,TRBJ2-7,ASSETRASEQY
.,TRBV5-4,TRBJ1-2,ASSQPGQVPFGYT
once,TRBV7-9,TRBJ2-4,ASSQGLAGNIQY
few,TRBV30,TRBJ2-7,AWSVHPSSEQY
.,TRBV10-1,TRBJ2-7,ASRAGTRASEQY
.,TRBV25-1,TRBJ2-5,ASYLTGAEAQY
few,TRBV6-1,TRBJ2-7,ASSEPGGPYEQY
once,TRBV9,TRBJ1-2,ASSPDGNYGYT
.,TRBV5-1,TRBJ2-3,ASSFTPGTASFSSSTDTQY
few,TRBV7-9,TRBJ1-2,ASSYPGGNYGYT
.,TRBV7-2,TRBJ2-2,ASSFLGGPTGELF
.,TRBV14,TRBJ1-1,ASNPESPNTEAF
.,TRBV15,TRBJ1-5,ATSEGLVNQPQH
once,TRBV5-1,TRBJ2-6,ASSPRAGANVLT
once,TRBV15,TRBJ2-5,ATSRLRETQY
.,TRBV19,TRBJ2-5,ASSATSGGPQETQY
.,TRBV6-4,TRBJ2-2,ASSVSGLSDTGELF
once,TRBV10-3,TRBJ1-1,AISDLGPDTEAF
.,TRBV6-1,TRBJ2-4,AARPTAGSQNIQY
.,TRBV6-6,TRBJ1-1,ASSQTEGTEAF
.,TRBV5-6,TRBJ1-5,ASSLKTGGRNQPQH
.,TRBV29-1,TRBJ1-1,SARGQGGKNTEAF
.,TRBV11-3,TRBJ2-5,ASSQGQGKETQY
.,TRBV7-6,TRBJ1-6,ASKYVCGQGSRIPGSPLH
.,TRBV5-4,TRBJ1-1,ASSFTGNTEAF
.,TRBV7-7,TRBJ2-1,ASSLEGGSYNEQF
.,TRBV4-3,TRBJ1-6,ASSQGTVNSPLH
once,TRBV5-1,TRBJ2-1,ASSIMGAGEEF
.,TRBV27,TRBJ2-1,ASNSGTSGRDEQF
.,TRBV5-6,TRBJ2-5,ASSLVATGKETQY
.,TRBV6-1,TRBJ1-2,ASSVVLSSYT
few,TRBV14,TRBJ1-2,ASSQEQGANYGYT